The 27 T cell receptor beta chains reported below all come from one sample, sequenced in a study of CD8+CD57+ T cells in acquired aplastic anemia. Using genomic DNA as the template, TCR beta VDJ and CDR3 profiling was carried out. TCRdb redid the calling of the reads with MiXCR, one entry per CDR3 protein. The table includes 250,000 to 350,000 distinct CDR3 sequences, roughly three fifths detected once. The material sequenced was sorted CD4+, CD8+, or CD8+CD57+ T cells (not recorded which) from PBMCs. The receptors stem from a human donor with severe aplastic anemia or a healthy control (not recorded which).

This clonotype was seen at least ten times. The V and J genes are TRBV5-1 and TRBJ2-2, with unresolved D. Germline lookup yields CDR1 SGHRS and CDR2 YFSETQ. V gave up 4 bases and J gave up 2 bases, with 12 bases separating them. This CDR3 comprises 15 residues. CDR3 coding DNA: TGCGCCAGCAGCCTCTTGGCGGCTAACACCGGGGAGCTGTTTTTT. Its protein is CASSLLAANTGELFF.

This clonotype was picked up a small number of times. The junction and the germline gene differ at one end; a read error may be behind it. The rearrangement joins TRBV2 to TRBJ1-5, with unresolved D. Looked up from germline, CDR1 is SNHLY and CDR2 is FYNNEI. This CDR3 contains 12 residues. Here the CDR3 reads CATSDPPQPQHF. The DNA of the CDR3 is TGTGCCACCAGTGATCCGCCTCAGCCCCAGCATTTT.

The V call is TRBV10-3, the J call TRBJ1-6; the D is unclear. The V gene lost 4 bases and the J gene lost 6 bases, with 7 bases spanning the gap. The CDR3 loop spans 13 amino acids. Germline CDR1 reads ENHRY; CDR2 reads SYGVKD. CDR3 region: CAISAQPNSPLHF. CDR3 in DNA: TGTGCCATCAGTGCACAGCCTAATTCACCCCTCCACTTT.

This clonotype was seen ten or more times. The V and J genes are TRBV20-1 and TRBJ1-4, with D unclear. Trimming shortened V by 1 base and J by 4 bases, and 19 bases separated the two germline ends. CDR3 size: 17 residues. CDR1 DFQATT and CDR2 SNEGSKA come from the germline V gene (reference sequence). This chain's CDR3 is CSARGSVFSGINEKLFF. In nucleotides, the CDR3 is TGCAGTGCTAGAGGTTCAGTATTCTCGGGGATTAATGAAAAACTGTTTTTT.

Worth noting for this clonotype: Germline is not matched at one junction end, which may reflect a read error. The genes are TRBV2 and TRBJ2-7; 12 bases match TRBD2. The CDR3 length is 15 residues. CDR1 is SNHLY and CDR2 is FYNNEI in the germline V gene. CDR3 sequence: CATSDRTSGANEQYF. The CDR3 DNA is TGTGCCACCAGTGATCGGACTAGCGGGGCCAACGAGCAGTACTTC.

This clonotype was recorded at least ten times. The chain recombines TRBV20-1 with TRBJ2-3; 8 nucleotides line up with TRBD2. The CDR3 length is 15 residues. The junction had 9 bases not matched to a gene; V was cut back by 3 bases and J by 4 bases. Germline-derived CDR1 and CDR2 are DFQATT and SNEGSKA (reference sequence). CDR3 region: CSASGFAGGADTQYF. CDR3 DNA sequence: TGCAGTGCTAGTGGGTTTGCGGGGGGCGCAGATACGCAGTATTTT.

The chain is built from TRBV6-5 and TRBJ1-1; no clear D. The germline V gene has CDR1 MNHEY and CDR2 SVGAGI. V was shortened by 7 bases and J by 0 bases, with 9 bases between the two germline ends. The CDR3 contains 13 residues. The DNA of the CDR3 is TGTGCCAGCATGGAGACCATGAACACTGAAGCTTTCTTT. Encoded protein: CASMETMNTEAFF.

This clonotype was seen a few times. This rearrangement joins TRBV7-9 to TRBJ2-7; no clear D gene. The CDR3 has 12 amino acids. The V end lost 3 bases, the J end lost 7 bases, and 10 bases lay between the germline ends. CDR1 and CDR2 from the germline V gene are SEHNR and FQNEAQ (reference sequence). The CDR3 sequence: CASSLAYGEQYF. The CDR3 nucleotides are TGTGCCAGCAGCTTGGCGTACGGAGAGCAGTACTTC.

This clonotype was seen many times. This chain links TRBV7-9 with TRBJ2-7; a weak D match, TRBD1 (6 bases). With 5 bases removed from V and 0 bases from J, the gap between germline ends came to 11 bases. Germline CDR1 reads SEHNR; CDR2 reads FQNEAQ (reference sequence). The CDR3 is made up of 14 amino acids. The CDR3 DNA follows: TGTGCCAGCAGCCCCGGGACATACTCCTACGAGCAGTACTTC. This sequence encodes CASSPGTYSYEQYF.

In the case of this clonotype: A much larger clone is a single base away; this may be a read error. The chain carries TRBV7-3 and TRBJ2-3; 11 bases map to TRBD2. The length of the CDR3 is 16 residues. Germline values: CDR1 SGHTA, CDR2 FQGTGA. For the CDR3, the DNA is TGTGACAGCAGCTTAAACTTAGCGGGGGGGGGGGATACGCAGTATTTT. Encoded protein: CDSSLNLAGGGDTQYF.

At least ten counts were recorded for this clonotype. The chain has TRBV6-1 and TRBJ1-6, with 8 bases identical to TRBD1. This CDR3 spans 14 amino acids. Per the germline V gene, CDR1 is MNHNS and CDR2 is SASEGT. V lost 3 bases to trimming and J lost 8 bases; unmatched junction nucleotides: 3. This CDR3 reads CASSDQGADSPLHF. The CDR3 bases are TGTGCCAGCAGTGATCAGGGGGCGGATTCACCCCTCCACTTT.

The gene calls are TRBV5-1 and TRBJ1-2; maybe TRBD1 (6 bases). Trimming shortened V by 0 bases and J by 3 bases, and 12 bases separated the two germline ends. Germline-derived CDR1 and CDR2 are SGHRS and YFSETQ. The CDR3 covers 15 residues. CDR3 DNA: TGCGCCAGCAGCTTGGGTTACAGGGTGGACTATGGCTACACCTTC. It translates to CASSLGYRVDYGYTF.

V and J are TRBV5-8 and TRBJ1-6, with D perhaps matching TRBD1 (6 bases). Trimming took off 1 base at V and 3 bases at J, with 20 bases between the two ends. CDR3 length: 19 amino acids. The V gene's germline CDR1 is SGHTS and CDR2 YDEGEE. The CDR3 region has the DNA TGTGCCAGCAGCTTGACTGGCGGGGGGGGGCAGAGCTATAATTCACCCCTCCACTTT. Translation gives CASSLTGGGGQSYNSPLHF.

The chain carries TRBV7-8 and TRBJ1-6, with D unclear. This CDR3 has 14 residues. Germline CDR1 is SGHVS and CDR2 is FQNEAQ. V gave up 5 bases and J gave up 4 bases, with 9 bases separating them. The CDR3 protein is CASSPEDYNSPLHF. For the CDR3, the DNA is TGTGCCAGCAGCCCGGAGGATTATAATTCACCCCTCCACTTT. Variable domain in full (rest from reference TRBV7-8 and TRBJ1-6): GAGVSQSPRYKVAKRGQDVALRCDPISGHVSLFWYQQALGQGPEFLTYFQNEAQLDKSGLPSDRFFAERPEGSVSTLKIQRTQQEDSAVYLCASSPEDYNSPLHFGNGTRLTVT.

V usage is TRBV20-1 and J usage is TRBJ1-6; 7 nucleotides align to TRBD1. Trimming cost V 6 bases and J 0 bases; bases outside gene matches: 5. CDR3 length: 15 residues. The germline CDR1 and CDR2 sequences are DFQATT and SNEGSKA (reference sequence). CDR3: CSATGQSSYNSPLHF. CDR3 sequence (DNA): TGCAGTGCAACGGGACAGAGCTCCTATAATTCACCCCTCCACTTT.

DNA of the CDR3: TGTGCCAGGTGCCGGGGACAGGGACCTGAAGCTTTCTTT. The encoded protein is CARCRGQGPEAFF. The V call is TRBV19, the J call TRBJ1-1; TRBD1 matches at 9 bases. V shed 9 bases and J 6 bases; nucleotides not matched to a gene: 8. CDR1 and CDR2 (germline): LNHDA, SQIVND (reference sequence). The CDR3 is 13 residues long.

Concerning this clonotype: A read error is likely, as this CDR3 ends without the conserved phenylalanine or tryptophan. This sequence joins TRBV9 and TRBJ1-1; TRBD1 agrees at 7 bases. CDR1 SGDLS and CDR2 YYNGEE come from the germline V gene. This CDR3 is built from 16 residues. The CDR3 coding sequence is TGTGCCAGCAGTGTAGGGGCAGGGGGTGTGAACACTGAAGCTTTCCTT. Translating it yields CASSVGAGGVNTEAFL.

Concerning this clonotype itself: Relative to the germline gene, one junction end is altered; a read error may explain this. This chain connects TRBV24-1 to TRBJ2-6; a weak D match, TRBD1 (5 bases). CDR1 and CDR2 from the germline V gene are KGHDR and SFDVKD. The CDR3 has 13 amino acids. CDR3 in amino acids: CATSAPGASVLTF. CDR3 nucleotide sequence: TGTGCCACCAGTGCCCCTGGGGCCAGCGTCCTGACTTTC.

The chain couples TRBV15 to TRBJ2-7, with a tentative D call TRBD1 (5 bases). Germline V gene sequence: CDR1 LNHNV, CDR2 YYDKDF (reference sequence). The CDR3 has 14 amino acids. The V end was cut by 3 bases, the J end by 5 bases, with 14 bases between. This chain's CDR3 is CATSRASGWNEQYF. Written as DNA, the CDR3 is TGTGCCACCAGCAGGGCTTCAGGGTGGAACGAGCAGTACTTC. Full variable domain (remainder filled in from reference TRBV15 and TRBJ2-7): DAMVIQNPRYQVTQFGKPVTLSCSQTLNHNVMYWYQQKSSQAPKLLFHYYDKDFNNEADTPDNFQSRRPNTSFCFLDIRSPGLGDTAMYLCATSRASGWNEQYFGPGTRLTVT.

As regards this clonotype: One junction end disagrees with the germline gene, perhaps due to a read error. The V call is TRBV19, the J call TRBJ2-2, with D perhaps matching TRBD1 or TRBD2 (5 bases each). Germline CDR1 and CDR2: LNHDA and SQIVND (reference sequence). The CDR3 runs 19 residues. CDR3 protein: CASSINPLPGRVNTGELFF. CDR3 DNA: TGTGCCAGTAGTATAAACCCCCTACCGGGACGGGTGAACACTGGGGAGCTGTTTTTT.

Only a few counts were recorded for this clonotype. This chain's CDR3 is CSASVGGGYNEQFF. DNA for the CDR3: TGCAGTGCTAGCGTCGGCGGGGGGTACAATGAGCAGTTCTTC. The chain carries TRBV20-1 and TRBJ2-1; 8 bases fit TRBD2. The J segment lost 4 bases and the V segment lost 3 bases, leaving 5 bases of the junction unmatched. CDR1 and CDR2 from the germline V gene are DFQATT and SNEGSKA (reference sequence). The length of the CDR3 is 14 residues.

The V gene is TRBV2, the J gene TRBJ2-7, with a tentative D call TRBD2 (6 bases). CDR1 is SNHLY, CDR2 FYNNEI, per germline. Trimming stripped 11 bases from V and 0 bases from J, with 11 bases between. CDR3 size: 12 residues. CDR3 in amino acids: CAGGLLSYEQYF. CDR3 sequence (DNA): TGTGCCGGGGGACTGCTCTCCTACGAGCAGTACTTC.

Details on this clonotype: The conserved closing phenylalanine or tryptophan is absent in this CDR3, likely reflecting a read error. The J gene is TRBJ2-7, the V gene TRBV7-2; no reliable D call. Between the trimmed V and J ends, which lost 1 base and 0 bases, there was a span of 7 bases. The CDR3 has 14 amino acids. Germline assignment: CDR1 SGHTA and CDR2 FQGNSA. The CDR3 sequence: CASSLGPPSYEQYL. CDR3 DNA: TGTGCCAGCAGCTTAGGGCCCCCCTCCTACGAGCAGTACCTC.

The sample holds a few counts of this clonotype. This chain connects TRBV7-9 to TRBJ1-3; TRBD1 might be the D (6 bases). This CDR3 has 13 residues. Germline loops: CDR1 SEHNR, CDR2 FQNEAQ (reference sequence). The germline V and J ends were trimmed by 7 bases and 4 bases, with 11 bases remaining between them. The CDR3 nucleotides are TGTGCCAGCAACACAGGGTCAGGAAACACCATATATTTT. This codes for CASNTGSGNTIYF.

Remarks on this clonotype: The junction and the germline gene differ at one end; a read error may be behind it. The chain has TRBV29-1 and TRBJ1-1, with D uncertain. The CDR3 extends over 14 amino acids. Looked up from germline, CDR1 is SQVTM and CDR2 is ANQGSEA. Here the CDR3 reads CSVVGVGGNTEAFF. The CDR3 DNA sequence: TGCAGCGTTGTCGGAGTTGGCGGGAACACTGAGGCTTTCTTT.

Ten or more counts support this clonotype. The chain recombines TRBV20-1 with TRBJ1-1, with 9 positions matching TRBD1. The CDR3 is 13 amino acids. J gave up 3 bases and V 5 bases, and 4 bases lay outside the gene matches. Per germline, CDR1 DFQATT and CDR2 SNEGSKA (reference sequence). The CDR3 here is CSAFRDRDTEAFF. CDR3 bases: TGCAGTGCTTTCCGGGACAGGGACACTGAAGCTTTCTTT.

This chain links TRBV14 with TRBJ2-1; 13 nucleotides agree with TRBD2. Trimming at V came to 5 bases and at J to 4 bases, leaving 8 bases not matched to a gene. The CDR3 is made up of 17 amino acids. Germline CDR1 and CDR2: SGHDN and FVKESK. The CDR3 loop is CASSDPTSGGYYNEQFF. DNA of the CDR3: TGTGCCAGCAGCGACCCGACTAGCGGGGGGTATTACAATGAGCAGTTCTTC.